This TCR beta chain was sequenced in a study of beta chain features in type 1 diabetes. Deletions cut 0 bases from V and 3 bases from J, with 12 bases between. This CDR3 spans 15 amino acids. Germline assignment: CDR1 GTSNPN and CDR2 SVGIG (reference sequence). For this clone: The target antigen is unknown.

All of the isolated RNA was reverse transcribed, so expressed TCRB transcripts were sequenced. The assay was immunoSEQ multiplex PCR, and TCRdb's table has in-frame clones only and misses some. The repertoire has 200,000 to 300,000 clones, 14% of them found once; the top ten carry roughly 0.019%. Study results and caveats: Researchers report that Type 1 diabetes patients had moderately but significantly shorter TCRB CDR3s across all four CD4+ subsets.

The chain has TRBV30 and TRBJ2-1, with D uncertain. The source of this sequence is a man between 25 and 39 years old with type 1 diabetes. Specimen: naive CD4+ T cells from blood. Here the CDR3 reads CAWSVPTVGYNEQFF. The CDR3 coding sequence is TGTGCCTGGAGTGTACCGACTGTAGGCTACAATGAGCAGTTCTTC.